The T cell receptor (beta chain) described here comes from a study of blood T cells in healthy people across ages. The use of a sample-barcoded 5' primer and a J-beta primer mix characterized a second PCR of about 7 to 12 cycles. MiXCR was run by TCRdb on the 5' RACE reads, yielding one entry per CDR3 protein. Of approximately 290,000 distinct CDR3 sequences listed, roughly 26% are singletons. V dropped 5 bases and J dropped 4 bases, with 7 bases sitting between them. The CDR3 runs to 12 residues. Healthy Russian Caucasian donors spanned ages roughly 6 to 100 years. Isolation recovered at least 6.5 million PBMCs from every sample. There are a few counts of this clonotype.

The sequence was obtained from a woman between 65 and 79 years old in good health. The chain has TRBV12-3 or TRBV12-4 and TRBJ2-3; D is unclear. Input material: blood. The CDR3 spells CASSATADTQYF. CDR3 coding DNA: TGTGCCAGCAGTGCTACAGCAGATACGCAGTATTTT.